This TCR beta chain was documented in a study of T cells after posttransplantation cyclophosphamide. Broader study findings: After PTCy, TRB diversity resembled that of CNI/methotrexate controls. Blood and skin or GI T cell repertoires showed limited TRB overlap. Later blood repertoires were often dominated by clones from the donor CD8+ memory compartment.

Points on this clone: Its antigen is unidentified.

Busulfan-fludarabine conditioning, marrow transplant, and cyclophosphamide on days +3 and +4 were administered. The data were produced by immunoSEQ multiplex PCR, yet TCRdb's version contains in-frame clones alone and is incomplete. The sample lists about 6,800 clones; approximately 90% were seen once. This TCR came from a female patient aged 45-65 years who received an allogeneic stem cell transplant from a related donor, was CMV-positive, and had no GVHD. Some T cells may trace back to the graft donor. The specimen was PBMCs, collected around 1,400 days after allogeneic stem cell transplant with posttransplant cyclophosphamide.

The CDR3 region is CASSGTGTSAYEQYF. Here the CDR3 DNA reads TGCGCCAGCAGTGGAACCGGGACTAGCGCCTACGAGCAGTACTTC. The V call is TRBV10-2, the J call TRBJ2-7; 10 bases are shared with TRBD2. The germline V gene encodes CDR1 WSHSY and CDR2 SAAADI. The length of the CDR3 is 15 residues. With V trimmed by 4 bases and J by 2 bases, 5 bases remained unmatched.